Shown below are 25 T cell receptor beta chains from a single sample sequenced in a study of cytomegalovirus exposure and HLA in healthy donors. Repertoires were generated with immunoSEQ multiplex PCR, while TCRdb's copy carries only in-frame clones and drops some. This table has 190,000 or so clones, roughly 80% appearing once. Material: PBMCs. Source of these receptors: a young woman in good health and CMV-seropositive.

The chain employs TRBV18 and TRBJ1-3, with D possibly being TRBD1 (5 bases). The V end was cut by 6 bases, the J end by 0 bases, with 12 bases between. The CDR3 is 15 amino acids. Germline V gene data show CDR1 as KGHSH and CDR2 as LQKENI. The CDR3 DNA sequence: TGTGCCAGCTCGCTCGGGGGGAACTCTGGAAACACCATATATTTT. Its protein product is CASSLGGNSGNTIYF.

For this clone: This sample includes further DNA sequences coding for the same CDR3. This chain joins TRBV18 and TRBJ2-1, with 8 bases aligning to TRBD1. Germline loops: CDR1 KGHSH, CDR2 LQKENI. Unmatched junction bases numbered 0, after V lost 2 bases and J lost 0 bases. This CDR3 is 15 amino acids long. The CDR3 coding sequence is TGTGCCAGCTCACCAGACAGGGGCTCCTACAATGAGCAGTTCTTC. Protein product: CASSPDRGSYNEQFF.

This chain joins TRBV5-4 and TRBJ2-7, with TRBD1 matching 10 bases. J was trimmed by 4 bases and V by 4 bases; bases with no gene match: 5. The CDR3 extends over 14 amino acids. The germline gives CDR1 SGHNT, CDR2 YYREEE (reference sequence). CDR3 region: CASSLGQGGYEQYF. The CDR3 coding sequence is TGTGCCAGCAGCCTAGGACAGGGGGGGTACGAGCAGTACTTC.

The chain links TRBV19 to TRBJ2-3, with 8 bases fitting TRBD1. The CDR3 totals 16 residues. Germline V lookup: CDR1 LNHDA, CDR2 SQIVND (reference sequence). V was pared by 0 bases and J by 5 bases, with 7 bases of the junction left unmatched. The CDR3 sequence is CASSIDRTGYRDTQYF. In nucleotides, the CDR3 is TGTGCCAGTAGTATAGATCGGACAGGGTATCGAGATACGCAGTATTTT.

The sample holds one count of this clone. The chain links TRBV19 to TRBJ1-1; D is perhaps TRBD1 (6 bases). CDR1 and CDR2 (germline): LNHDA, SQIVND (reference sequence). V dropped 7 bases and J dropped 0 bases, with 12 bases sitting between them. CDR3 length: 14 residues. CDR3 loop: CASTRQAMNTEAFF. The CDR3, as DNA: TGTGCCAGTACCAGACAGGCCATGAACACTGAAGCTTTCTTT.

V gene TRBV2 combines with J gene TRBJ1-5; 7 nucleotides match TRBD1. The CDR3 has 14 residues. V lost 6 bases, J lost 3 bases, and 5 bases stayed unmatched. Germline lookup yields CDR1 SNHLY and CDR2 FYNNEI. Here the CDR3 DNA reads TGTGCCAGCAGGCCACAGGGGCTCAATCAGCCCCAGCATTTT. Translating gives CASRPQGLNQPQHF.

This rearrangement joins TRBV5-1 to TRBJ2-2; D possibly corresponds to TRBD1 (6 bases). The V and J ends lost 4 bases and 3 bases respectively, with 13 bases between them. This CDR3 comprises 15 residues. Germline CDR1 reads SGHRS; CDR2 reads YFSETQ. This CDR3 reads CASSQGHRDTGELFF. DNA for the CDR3: TGCGCCAGCAGCCAGGGACACCGGGACACCGGGGAGCTGTTTTTT.

Only a few counts were recorded for this clone. The gene calls are TRBV2 and TRBJ1-6, with D possibly matching TRBD1 (5 bases). Trimming shortened V by 3 bases and J by 13 bases, and 16 bases separated the two germline ends. This CDR3 is 14 amino acids long. CDR1 and CDR2 from the germline V gene are SNHLY and FYNNEI. The CDR3 is CASSEGGGHLPLHF. The CDR3 DNA sequence: TGTGCCAGCAGTGAGGGGGGAGGTCACCTCCCCCTCCACTTT. The full variable domain, rest sourced from reference TRBV2 and TRBJ1-6, is EPEVTQTPSHQVTQMGQEVILRCVPISNHLYFYWYRQILGQKVEFLVSFYNNEISEKSEIFDDQFSVERPDGSNFTLKIRSTKLEDSAMYFCASSEGGGHLPLHFGNGTRLTVT.

The V call is TRBV5-1, the J call TRBJ1-5, with a possible D match to TRBD1 (5 bases). The CDR3 loop spans 14 amino acids. The germline CDR1 and CDR2 sequences are SGHRS and YFSETQ. Trimming stripped 2 bases from V and 5 bases from J, with 11 bases between. CDR3 protein: CASSLIGDDQPQHF. The CDR3 DNA sequence: TGCGCCAGCAGCTTAATAGGGGATGATCAGCCCCAGCATTTT.

The genes are TRBV18 and TRBJ1-3; 8 bases are shared with TRBD1. Trimming removed 2 bases from V and 0 bases from J; junction bases left unmatched: 6. The CDR3 runs 17 residues. Germline CDR1 KGHSH, CDR2 LQKENI. The CDR3 nucleotides are TGTGCCAGCTCACCAAGTTCACAGGGGGACTCTGGAAACACCATATATTTT. It specifies CASSPSSQGDSGNTIYF. The full variable domain, in which reference TRBV18 and TRBJ1-3 provide the parts outside the CDR3, is NAGVMQNPRHLVRRRGQEARLRCSPMKGHSHVYWYRQLPEEGLKFMVYLQKENIIDESGMPKERFSAEFPKEGPSILRIQQVVRGDSAAYFCASSPSSQGDSGNTIYFGEGSWLTVV.

V and J are TRBV5-6 and TRBJ1-1; 11 nucleotides align to TRBD1. Losses at the gene ends were 4 bases for V and 4 bases for J; bases not matched to a gene: 9. CDR1 is SGHDT, CDR2 YYEEEE, per germline. The CDR3 contains 16 residues. CDR3 DNA sequence: TGTGCCAGCAGCCCGGACAGGGGGCTGCGAGGCACTGAAGCTTTCTTT. It codes for CASSPDRGLRGTEAFF. The full variable domain, rest sourced from reference TRBV5-6 and TRBJ1-1, is DAGVTQSPTHLIKTRGQQVTLRCSPKSGHDTVSWYQQALGQGPQFIFQYYEEEERQRGNFPDRFSGHQFPNYSSELNVNALLLGDSALYLCASSPDRGLRGTEAFFGQGTRLTVV.

The gene calls are TRBV6-5 and TRBJ2-2, with 8 bases matching TRBD1. Trimming removed 5 bases from V and 4 bases from J; junction bases left unmatched: 6. The CDR3 spans 15 residues. The germline V gene has CDR1 MNHEY and CDR2 SVGAGI. The CDR3, as DNA: TGTGCCAGCAGTCCCCGGACAGGGCTCACCGGGGAGCTGTTTTTT. It is translated as CASSPRTGLTGELFF.

The V and J genes are TRBV5-1 and TRBJ2-5; 7 bases line up with TRBD2. Germline assignment: CDR1 SGHRS and CDR2 YFSETQ. V lost 4 bases, J lost 0 bases, and 6 bases stayed unmatched. This CDR3 contains 15 residues. This chain's CDR3 is CASSPGTTYQETQYF. The CDR3 bases are TGCGCCAGCAGCCCAGGGACTACCTACCAAGAGACCCAGTACTTC.

The rearrangement uses TRBV4-1 and TRBJ1-1; perhaps TRBD1 as D (5 bases). This CDR3 has 14 residues. The germline CDR1 and CDR2 sequences are MGHRA and YSYEKL. Trimming cost V 1 base and J 5 bases, with 11 bases left between them. The CDR3 DNA sequence: TGCGCCAGCAGCCAAGCGGGAGGGGATACTGAAGCTTTCTTT. Protein: CASSQAGGDTEAFF.

This clone occurred once. The chain employs TRBV9 and TRBJ1-2; tentatively, D is TRBD1 (5 bases). Germline V lookup: CDR1 SGDLS, CDR2 YYNGEE. Trimming pared 3 bases from V and 3 bases from J, leaving 12 bases between. The CDR3 spans 14 residues. The DNA for the CDR3 is TGTGCCAGCAGCGGGCGGGGGATAGACTATGGCTACACCTTC. This codes for CASSGRGIDYGYTF.

This chain links TRBV13 with TRBJ2-5; 11 bases fit TRBD2. CDR3 length equals 20 residues. Germline-derived CDR1 and CDR2 are PRHDT and FYEKMQ (reference sequence). Trimming cost V 5 bases and J 0 bases; bases outside gene matches: 17. Here the CDR3 DNA reads TGTGCCAGCAGCCCCCAGGTAGCGGGGGGGCTTGGGGGCTACCAAGAGACCCAGTACTTC. Translated, it gives CASSPQVAGGLGGYQETQYF. Drawing the rest from reference TRBV13 and TRBJ2-5, the complete variable domain is AAGVIQSPRHLIKEKRETATLKCYPIPRHDTVYWYQQGPGQDPQFLISFYEKMQSDKGSIPDRFSAQQFSDYHSELNMSSLELGDSALYFCASSPQVAGGLGGYQETQYFGPGTRLLVL.

In this sample, this clone turned up a few times. A much larger clone lies a single base off, so this may be a read error. This chain uses TRBV2 with TRBJ1-5; 8 bases agree with TRBD1. The V and J ends lost 5 bases and 2 bases, in that order; junction bases with no gene match: 2. CDR1 and CDR2 (germline): SNHLY, FYNNEI. The CDR3 contains 14 residues. The CDR3 loop is CASSPGQGNQPQHF. The CDR3 bases are TGTGCCAGCAGTCCGGGACAGGGCAATCAGCCCCAGCATTTT.

On this clone: The same CDR3 also results from other DNA sequences found in this sample. The chain carries TRBV19 and TRBJ1-5, with TRBD1 matching 7 bases. Germline CDR1 reads LNHDA; CDR2 reads SQIVND (reference sequence). V shed 6 bases and J 4 bases; nucleotides not matched to a gene: 3. This CDR3 comprises 13 residues. In DNA, the CDR3 is TGTGCCAGTAGCGGGACAGAGAATCAGCCCCAGCATTTT. Protein sequence: CASSGTENQPQHF.

The V and J genes are TRBV11-2 and TRBJ1-2; 8 bases are shared with TRBD1. V was clipped by 0 bases and J by 8 bases; unmatched bases: 14. This CDR3 comprises 17 residues. Germline lookup yields CDR1 SGHAT and CDR2 FQNNGV. CDR3 DNA sequence: TGTGCCAGCAGCTTAGACTGGACAGGGAGGAGAGGGGAAGGCTACACCTTC. This codes for CASSLDWTGRRGEGYTF.

This rearrangement joins TRBV2 to TRBJ2-3; TRBD2 aligns across 10 bases. Germline CDR1 is SNHLY and CDR2 is FYNNEI. The CDR3 loop spans 16 amino acids. Germline trimming cut 4 bases from V and 3 bases from J; bases unmatched to any gene: 7. The CDR3 coding sequence is TGTGCCAGCAGTGTAGGGACTAGCGAGGGGACAGATACGCAGTATTTT. Translated, it gives CASSVGTSEGTDTQYF.

This sequence joins TRBV4-2 and TRBJ2-3; 9 nucleotides agree with TRBD2. CDR3 length equals 16 residues. V lost 0 bases and J lost 2; bases outside the gene matches: 3. Per the germline V gene, CDR1 is LGHNA and CDR2 is YNFKEQ. DNA for the CDR3: TGTGCCAGCAGCCAAGAGGCGGGGGGGCCCACAGATACGCAGTATTTT. Amino acid sequence: CASSQEAGGPTDTQYF.

This chain uses TRBV18 with TRBJ1-6; possible D gene TRBD1, 6 bases. The V gene lost 3 bases and the J gene lost 9 bases, with 12 bases spanning the gap. The germline V gene encodes CDR1 KGHSH and CDR2 LQKENI. The CDR3 runs to 14 residues. In nucleotides, the CDR3 is TGTGCCAGCTCACCGGGGGCCCCGGGTTCACCCCTCCACTTT. It codes for CASSPGAPGSPLHF.

The CDR3 reads CSDRDRVNQPQHF. The CDR3 bases are TGCAGCGACCGGGACAGGGTCAATCAGCCCCAGCATTTT. This chain joins TRBV29-1 and TRBJ1-5, with 9 bases aligning to TRBD1. This CDR3 is built from 13 residues. The germline gives CDR1 SQVTM, CDR2 ANQGSEA. The J segment lost 3 bases and the V segment lost 7 bases, leaving 4 bases of the junction unmatched.

For the CDR3, the DNA is TGTGCCAGCAGTTCGCGGGTCCATGAGCAGTTCTTC. Its translation: CASSSRVHEQFF. The chain employs TRBV7-2 and TRBJ2-1; D is possibly TRBD2 (5 bases). This CDR3 spans 12 amino acids. Trimming removed 6 bases from V and 8 bases from J, with 11 bases in between. Germline V gene sequence: CDR1 SGHTA, CDR2 FQGNSA.

The chain links TRBV5-4 to TRBJ1-1; the match to TRBD1 covers 8 bases. This CDR3 has 16 amino acids. Unmatched junction bases numbered 8, after V lost 4 bases and J lost 0 bases. Germline lookup yields CDR1 SGHNT and CDR2 YYREEE (reference sequence). CDR3 residues: CASSRGQGQMNTEAFF. In nucleotides, the CDR3 is TGTGCCAGCAGCCGCGGACAGGGTCAGATGAACACTGAAGCTTTCTTT.